These 27 T cell receptor beta chains originate from one sample sequenced in a study of PD-1 blockade in classical Hodgkin lymphoma. Generated by immunoSEQ multiplex PCR, the TCRdb table keeps only in-frame clones and is missing some. The sample has tens of thousands of clones, around 82% seen once. Autologous stem cell transplantation was followed by relapse in every patient, and brentuximab vedotin exposure varied. Sequenced here: peripheral blood mononuclear cells (PBMCs), sampled before the second cycle of nivolumab. The origin of the receptors is a human donor with classical Hodgkin lymphoma.

This clone has only a few counts. The chain uses TRBV6-4 and TRBJ1-6; D might be TRBD1 (5 bases). Trimming removed 7 bases from V and 14 bases from J, with 15 bases in between. Germline V gene data show CDR1 as MRHNA and CDR2 as SNTAGT. This CDR3 is 12 amino acids long. The CDR3 DNA reads TGTGCCAGCACCGAGCGGGGGATCACCCTCCACTTT. Its translation: CASTERGITLHF.

The chain employs TRBV4-2 and TRBJ1-1; D is perhaps TRBD1 (5 bases). This CDR3 contains 13 residues. CDR1 and CDR2 (germline): LGHNA, YNFKEQ. The V and J ends lost 3 bases and 10 bases respectively, with 15 bases between them. In nucleotides, the CDR3 is TGTGCCAGCAGCCAGGAGGCCGGGACGGTAGCTTTCTTT. Translated, it gives CASSQEAGTVAFF.

The chain uses TRBV7-9 and TRBJ2-3, with D possibly TRBD2 on 5 matching bases. The CDR3 has 15 amino acids. Trimming removed 0 bases from V and 4 bases from J, with 11 bases in between. CDR1 is SEHNR, CDR2 FQNEAQ, per germline (reference sequence). CDR3 sequence reads: CASSLASSASDTQYF. The CDR3 region has the DNA TGTGCCAGCAGCTTAGCGAGTAGCGCCTCAGATACGCAGTATTTT.

This chain uses TRBV5-8 with TRBJ1-4; possibly TRBD1 for D (5 bases). The CDR3 totals 16 residues. Deletions cut 5 bases from V and 8 bases from J, with 22 bases between. Germline V gene lookup returns CDR1 SGHTS and CDR2 YDEGEE. CDR3 nucleotides: TGTGCCAGCAGGCAAGACCAGGGCGACCTTAAGGAAAAACTGTTTTTT. Translated: CASRQDQGDLKEKLFF.

The chain has TRBV6-5 and TRBJ2-1; 7 bases agree with TRBD1. There are 13 residues in the CDR3. CDR1 MNHEY and CDR2 SVGAGI come from the germline V gene. Losses at the gene ends were 5 bases for V and 4 bases for J; bases not matched to a gene: 2. For the CDR3, the DNA is TGTGCCAGCAGTGTGACAGGGTACAATGAGCAGTTCTTC. It specifies CASSVTGYNEQFF.

V usage is TRBV2 and J usage is TRBJ1-6; D is ambiguous. This CDR3 spans 13 amino acids. With 2 bases removed from V and 13 bases from J, the gap between germline ends came to 12 bases. Germline lookup yields CDR1 SNHLY and CDR2 FYNNEI. CDR3 coding DNA: TGTGCCAGCAGTGAAACGAAGGTTTATCCCCTCCACTTT. Translated: CASSETKVYPLHF.

The chain recombines TRBV28 with TRBJ2-1, with TRBD2 identical over 10 bases. V dropped 6 bases and J dropped 5; count of bases not matched to a gene: 7. CDR1 is MDHEN, CDR2 SYDVKM, per germline. The CDR3 runs 15 residues. The CDR3: CASRGAGGPHNEQFF. CDR3 sequence (DNA): TGTGCCAGCAGAGGAGCGGGGGGGCCCCACAATGAGCAGTTCTTC.

V usage is TRBV7-9 and J usage is TRBJ2-7; 8 bases line up with TRBD2. This CDR3 has 16 amino acids. Per the germline V gene, CDR1 is SEHNR and CDR2 is FQNEAQ (reference sequence). The V and J ends lost 4 bases and 0 bases, in that order; junction bases with no gene match: 8. The CDR3 DNA sequence: TGTGCCAGCAGCTCCGTCGGGGGGGGGCTCTCCTACGAGCAGTACTTC. This codes for CASSSVGGGLSYEQYF.

V gene TRBV2 combines with J gene TRBJ1-2; 8 positions match TRBD1. Germline loops: CDR1 SNHLY, CDR2 FYNNEI. V dropped 6 bases and J dropped 4; count of bases not matched to a gene: 10. CDR3 length equals 15 residues. The CDR3: CASRSVMGQAYGYTF. The CDR3 DNA sequence: TGTGCCAGCAGATCGGTAATGGGACAGGCCTATGGCTACACCTTC. Looking up the rest from reference TRBV2 and TRBJ1-2 gives the full variable domain: EPEVTQTPSHQVTQMGQEVILRCVPISNHLYFYWYRQILGQKVEFLVSFYNNEISEKSEIFDDQFSVERPDGSNFTLKIRSTKLEDSAMYFCASRSVMGQAYGYTFGSGTRLTVV.

The chain links TRBV9 to TRBJ2-1; the D gene is possibly TRBD1 (5 bases). The CDR3 length is 15 residues. Germline values: CDR1 SGDLS, CDR2 YYNGEE. Trimming pared 2 bases from V and 3 bases from J, leaving 12 bases between. The CDR3 DNA is TGTGCCAGCAGCGTGGAGAACAGGCACTACAATGAGCAGTTCTTC. Translated: CASSVENRHYNEQFF.

The rearrangement joins TRBV30 to TRBJ2-7; D is ambiguous. V shed 3 bases and J shed 0 bases, with 9 bases lying between them. In germline, CDR1 is GTSNPN, CDR2 SVGIG (reference sequence). The CDR3 extends over 13 amino acids. The CDR3 sequence is CAWSPGNSYEQYF. The CDR3 DNA is TGTGCCTGGAGCCCAGGAAACTCCTACGAGCAGTACTTC.

The chain uses TRBV11-2 and TRBJ2-3; 8 nucleotides align to TRBD1. Germline CDR1 SGHAT, CDR2 FQNNGV. The J segment lost 6 bases and the V segment lost 5 bases, leaving 10 bases of the junction unmatched. This CDR3 has 15 amino acids. The CDR3 nucleotides read TGTGCCAGCAGCCAATGGGGACAGGTCCAGGATACGCAGTATTTT. It specifies CASSQWGQVQDTQYF.

This chain connects TRBV28 to TRBJ1-1; 7 positions match TRBD1. The CDR3 consists of 17 residues. V was clipped by 3 bases and J by 0 bases; unmatched bases: 10. From germline, CDR1 is MDHEN and CDR2 SYDVKM. In DNA, the CDR3 is TGTGCCAGCAGTTTCAATTGGGACAGTGAGCTGAACACTGAAGCTTTCTTT. Its protein product is CASSFNWDSELNTEAFF.

This chain joins TRBV2 and TRBJ2-3, with D uncertain. The germline CDR1 and CDR2 sequences are SNHLY and FYNNEI. CDR3 size: 14 residues. V was cut by 10 bases and J by 0 bases, with 14 bases left in between. This chain's CDR3 is CATKPLTSTDTQYF. In DNA form, the CDR3 reads TGTGCCACCAAACCACTGACCAGCACAGATACGCAGTATTTT. The full variable domain, completed using reference TRBV2 and TRBJ2-3, is EPEVTQTPSHQVTQMGQEVILRCVPISNHLYFYWYRQILGQKVEFLVSFYNNEISEKSEIFDDQFSVERPDGSNFTLKIRSTKLEDSAMYFCATKPLTSTDTQYFGPGTRLTVL.

V usage is TRBV6-6 and J usage is TRBJ2-1; no clear D. Germline CDR1 is MNHNY and CDR2 is SVGAGI (reference sequence). The CDR3 is 15 residues long. The V gene lost 0 bases and the J gene lost 3 bases, with 9 bases spanning the gap. DNA of the CDR3: TGTGCCAGCAGTTACTCGACTGCAGGCTACAATGAGCAGTTCTTC. Residues: CASSYSTAGYNEQFF.

The rearrangement uses TRBV19 and TRBJ1-1; 9 bases match TRBD1. With 6 bases clipped from V and 1 base from J, the junction kept 9 bases outside the gene matches. The CDR3 totals 16 residues. Germline CDR1 reads LNHDA; CDR2 reads SQIVND (reference sequence). The CDR3 DNA reads TGTGCCAGTAGGATAAACAGGGGGCCTAGGAACACTGAAGCTTTCTTT. It codes for CASRINRGPRNTEAFF. The full variable domain, with the rest looked up from reference TRBV19 and TRBJ1-1, is DGGITQSPKYLFRKEGQNVTLSCEQNLNHDAMYWYRQDPGQGLRLIYYSQIVNDFQKGDIAEGYSVSREKKESFPLTVTSAQKNPTAFYLCASRINRGPRNTEAFFGQGTRLTVV.

V and J are TRBV2 and TRBJ1-1; TRBD1 is a possible D gene (6 bases). The V end was cut by 5 bases, the J end by 5 bases, with 12 bases between. Germline V gives CDR1 SNHLY, CDR2 FYNNEI. The CDR3 covers 13 residues. CDR3 DNA sequence: TGTGCCAGCAGTTCGGGGGCCGGGACTGAAGCTTTCTTT. It yields the protein CASSSGAGTEAFF.

This clone was seen a single time. The gene calls are TRBV19 and TRBJ1-5, with TRBD1 identical over 9 bases. Trimming removed 3 bases from V and 6 bases from J; junction bases left unmatched: 9. The CDR3 runs 16 residues. CDR1 and CDR2 (germline): LNHDA, SQIVND (reference sequence). DNA for the CDR3: TGTGCCAGTAGTATTATCGTGGGACAGGGAGGTCAGCCCCAGCATTTT. Its protein is CASSIIVGQGGQPQHF.

The V gene is TRBV7-2, the J gene TRBJ2-7; 8 nucleotides agree with TRBD1. V lost 7 bases to trimming and J lost 4 bases; unmatched junction nucleotides: 9. Germline-derived CDR1 and CDR2 are SGHTA and FQGNSA. CDR3 length equals 14 residues. In DNA form, the CDR3 reads TGTGCCAGCAAAAAAGGACAGGGAGGTTACGAGCAGTACTTC. As protein: CASKKGQGGYEQYF.

The V call is TRBV18, the J call TRBJ2-1; D unclear. Per the germline V gene, CDR1 is KGHSH and CDR2 is LQKENI. This CDR3 contains 12 residues. Trimming stripped 2 bases from V and 4 bases from J, with 3 bases between. CDR3 DNA: TGTGCCAGCTCACCAGGGTACAATGAGCAGTTCTTC. Translating gives CASSPGYNEQFF. Based on the CDR3 plus reference TRBV18 and TRBJ2-1, the full variable domain is NAGVMQNPRHLVRRRGQEARLRCSPMKGHSHVYWYRQLPEEGLKFMVYLQKENIIDESGMPKERFSAEFPKEGPSILRIQQVVRGDSAAYFCASSPGYNEQFFGPGTRLTVL.

V usage is TRBV27 and J usage is TRBJ1-5, with D possibly TRBD1 on 5 matching bases. V dropped 1 base and J dropped 4 bases, with 14 bases sitting between them. This CDR3 region has 16 residues. Germline CDR1 reads MNHEY; CDR2 reads SMNVEV (reference sequence). The CDR3 DNA reads TGTGCCAGCAGTTTATTTCCAGGGAGCGGGAATCAGCCCCAGCATTTT. It yields the protein CASSLFPGSGNQPQHF.

This clone appeared a few times. This chain joins TRBV19 and TRBJ1-5; D ambiguous. V shed 7 bases and J shed 0 bases, with 7 bases lying between them. CDR1 is LNHDA, CDR2 SQIVND, per germline (reference sequence). This CDR3 region has 13 residues. CDR3 loop: CASNTYSNQPQHF. As DNA, the CDR3 is TGTGCCAGTAACACTTATAGCAATCAGCCCCAGCATTTT.

The CDR3 reads CASSLIGTGFREQFF. As DNA, the CDR3 is TGCGCCAGCAGCTTGATCGGGACAGGGTTTCGAGAGCAGTTCTTC. The chain employs TRBV5-1 and TRBJ2-1; TRBD1 aligns across 9 bases. Germline V lookup: CDR1 SGHRS, CDR2 YFSETQ. CDR3 length: 15 residues. The J segment lost 10 bases and the V segment lost 1 base, leaving 9 bases of the junction unmatched.

This clone was observed a few times. This chain connects TRBV19 to TRBJ1-2; 9 bases are shared with TRBD1. V was pared by 6 bases and J by 4 bases, with 6 bases of the junction left unmatched. The CDR3 is made up of 14 amino acids. CDR1 is LNHDA, CDR2 SQIVND, per germline (reference sequence). CDR3 bases: TGTGCCAGTAGCACAGGGGGCGCCGGCTATGGCTACACCTTC. Translation gives CASSTGGAGYGYTF.

This rearrangement joins TRBV30 to TRBJ1-1, with TRBD1 matching over 7 bases. The CDR3 is made up of 15 amino acids. CDR1 and CDR2 from the germline V gene are GTSNPN and SVGIG (reference sequence). Trimming cost V 2 bases and J 3 bases; bases outside gene matches: 9. The DNA for the CDR3 is TGTGCCTGGAGTCTGACAGGGTACTGGGACACTGAAGCTTTCTTT. Amino acid sequence: CAWSLTGYWDTEAFF.

This chain joins TRBV7-9 and TRBJ2-5; D is possibly TRBD1 or TRBD2 (6 bases each). The germline CDR1 and CDR2 sequences are SEHNR and FQNEAQ (reference sequence). V was trimmed by 1 base and J by 5 bases, leaving 14 bases between them. The CDR3 is 15 amino acids. This CDR3 is CASSLVRGHGETQYF. The DNA of the CDR3 is TGTGCCAGCAGCTTAGTACGGGGGCATGGGGAGACCCAGTACTTC.

V is TRBV18 and J is TRBJ1-2; 10 bases line up with TRBD1. The CDR3 sequence is 15 residues long. V shed 4 bases, J shed 3 bases, and the junction held 5 bases outside the gene matches. Germline V gene sequence: CDR1 KGHSH, CDR2 LQKENI. CDR3 bases: TGTGCCAGCTCACAAAGGGGGACAGGGGACTATGGCTACACCTTC. Its translation: CASSQRGTGDYGYTF. Combining the CDR3 with reference TRBV18 and TRBJ1-2 gives the whole variable domain NAGVMQNPRHLVRRRGQEARLRCSPMKGHSHVYWYRQLPEEGLKFMVYLQKENIIDESGMPKERFSAEFPKEGPSILRIQQVVRGDSAAYFCASSQRGTGDYGYTFGSGTRLTVV.